The clone carrying this T cell receptor (beta chain) was counted between two and nine times. Source study methods: The authors estimated nucleated cell counts from reference gene primer amplification. Profiling relied on immunoSEQ multiplex PCR, and the TCRdb table lists in-frame clones only, not all of them. The V and J calls and the clone size are those of that table, but D and trimming were determined from the DNA. The sample lists more than 85,000 clones; more than 75% were seen once. The sample belongs to a study of blood T cell repertoires in COVID-19. Study in general: COVID-19 samples, acute and convalescent, were from the United States, Italy and Spain. Sources were T cells, B-cell-depleted T cells, or PBMCs; the material itself was cDNA or gDNA.

The CDR3 sequence is 14 residues long. The V gene lost 0 bases and the J gene lost 4 bases, with 9 bases spanning the gap. Germline loops: CDR1 SGHTA, CDR2 FQGNSA. V is TRBV7-2 and J is TRBJ2-5; tentatively, D is TRBD2 (7 bases). The source is an elderly man with acute or convalescent COVID-19. The sample consisted of peripheral blood. The CDR3 sequence is CASSLAGGGETQYF. CDR3 nucleotides: TGTGCCAGCAGCTTAGCGGGAGGGGGAGAGACCCAGTACTTC.